This T cell receptor (beta chain) originates from a study of T cells in Graves' hyperthyroidism and ophthalmopathy. Regarding the study as a whole: A model using 13 V-J features told ophthalmopathy apart from stable hyperthyroidism.

At least ten counts were recorded for this clonotype. Its antigen is not known. From RNA transcripts, TCR beta CDR3 regions were amplified. The HTBI primer set drove a first-round RT-PCR of the TCR CDR3. TCRdb used MiXCR to reprocess the multiplex PCR reads, holding one entry per CDR3 protein. The table records about 530,000 distinct CDR3 sequences, roughly 18% of them present only once. Uncontrolled infection, other autoimmune disease, pregnancy or lactation led to exclusion. V was pared by 0 bases and J by 6 bases, with 8 bases of the junction left unmatched. This CDR3 region has 16 residues. Germline V gives CDR1 MNHNY, CDR2 SVGAGI (reference sequence).

Sequenced material: blood. The clonotype comes from a woman aged 18 to 35 with Graves' ophthalmopathy. The gene calls are TRBV6-6 and TRBJ2-3; 8 bases match TRBD2. CDR3 residues: CASSYSRGRPGDTQYF. The CDR3 nucleotides read TGTGCCAGCAGTTACTCCCGCGGGAGGCCGGGTGATACGCAGTATTTT.